This TCR beta chain is from a study of blood T cell repertoires in COVID-19. Study summary: The cDNA or gDNA used as material had been derived from T cells, B-cell-depleted T cells, or PBMCs.

The germline V gene encodes CDR1 WSHSY and CDR2 SAAADI. V dropped 6 bases and J dropped 8 bases, with 12 bases sitting between them. This CDR3 has 12 residues. Data came from immunoSEQ multiplex PCR; TCRdb stores just in-frame clones and leaves some out. This table has more than 150,000 clones, 70% to 90% appearing once. Sequencing input: peripheral blood. The receptor was isolated from a man aged 60 to 69 with COVID-19, enrolled during active disease. The V call is TRBV10-2, the J call TRBJ2-3; D is perhaps TRBD2 (6 bases). The chain's CDR3 is CASSQNGGTQYF. For the CDR3, the DNA is TGCGCCAGCAGCCAGAACGGGGGTACGCAGTATTTT.